Sequencing of this TCR beta chain was carried out in a study of early T cells in non-severe SARS-CoV-2 infection. Study summary: Sequenced bulk RNA came from whole blood that was unsorted, and chains were unpaired. The study's findings and limits: Using VDJdb, the matching emphasized anti-spike CD8 responses while missing private and CD4 specificities.

This clonotype has ten or more counts. Its antigen remains unidentified. Germline V gene sequence: CDR1 MNHEY, CDR2 SVGAGI. The CDR3 covers 13 residues. The ends lost 8 bases at V and 5 bases at J; junction bases unmatched: 8. Molecules of cDNA were individually given unique molecular identifiers that were attached to them. TCRdb fed the 5' RACE reads into MiXCR, producing one record per CDR3 protein. The repertoire consists of around 70,000 distinct CDR3 sequences, with roughly 10% occurring once and the leading ten covering around 3.5%. This chain uses TRBV6-5 with TRBJ2-7, with 8 bases lining up with TRBD1. This TCR was sampled from an adult who was a healthcare worker with PCR-confirmed SARS-CoV-2 infection or an uninfected control (not recorded which). Material for sequencing was whole blood. The CDR3 spells CASQKRTGNEQYF. In DNA form, the CDR3 reads TGTGCCAGCCAGAAGCGGACAGGGAACGAGCAGTACTTC.